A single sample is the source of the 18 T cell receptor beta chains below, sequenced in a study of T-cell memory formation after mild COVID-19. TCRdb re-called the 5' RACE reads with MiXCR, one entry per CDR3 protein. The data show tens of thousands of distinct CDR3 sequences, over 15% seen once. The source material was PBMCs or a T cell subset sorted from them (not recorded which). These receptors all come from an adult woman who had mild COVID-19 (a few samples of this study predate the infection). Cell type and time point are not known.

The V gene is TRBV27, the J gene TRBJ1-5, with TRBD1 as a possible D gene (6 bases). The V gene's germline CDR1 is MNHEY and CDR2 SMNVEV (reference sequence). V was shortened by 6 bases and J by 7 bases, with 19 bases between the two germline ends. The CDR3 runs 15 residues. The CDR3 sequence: CASRLRGLGEQPQHF. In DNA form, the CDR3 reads TGTGCCAGCAGACTTCGGGGGCTGGGAGAACAGCCCCAGCATTTT.

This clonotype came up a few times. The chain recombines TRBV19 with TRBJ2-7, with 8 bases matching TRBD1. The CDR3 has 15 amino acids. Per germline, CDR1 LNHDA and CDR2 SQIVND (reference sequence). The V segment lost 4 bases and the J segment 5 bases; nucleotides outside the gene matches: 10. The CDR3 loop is CASSSGTGNSDEQYF. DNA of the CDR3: TGTGCCAGTAGTAGCGGGACAGGCAATTCGGACGAGCAGTACTTC.

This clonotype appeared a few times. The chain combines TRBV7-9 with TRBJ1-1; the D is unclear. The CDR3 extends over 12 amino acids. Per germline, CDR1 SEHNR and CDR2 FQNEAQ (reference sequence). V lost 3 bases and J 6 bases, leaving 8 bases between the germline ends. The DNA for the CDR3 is TGTGCCAGCAGCTTGAGGGCGCCTGAAGCTTTCTTT. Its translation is CASSLRAPEAFF.

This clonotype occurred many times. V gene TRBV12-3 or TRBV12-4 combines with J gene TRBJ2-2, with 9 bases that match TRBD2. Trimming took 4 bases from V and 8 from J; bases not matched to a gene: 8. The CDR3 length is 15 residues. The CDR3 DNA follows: TGTGCCAGCAGTTCTCTAGCGGGAAGGGCGGGGGAGCTGTTTTTT. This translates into CASSSLAGRAGELFF.

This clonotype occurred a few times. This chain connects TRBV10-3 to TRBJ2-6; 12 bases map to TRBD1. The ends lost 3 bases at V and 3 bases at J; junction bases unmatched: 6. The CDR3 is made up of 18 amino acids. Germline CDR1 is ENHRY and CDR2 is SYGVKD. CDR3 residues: CAISDPGTGGFGANVLTF. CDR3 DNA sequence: TGTGCCATCAGTGACCCCGGGACAGGGGGCTTTGGGGCCAACGTCCTGACTTTC.

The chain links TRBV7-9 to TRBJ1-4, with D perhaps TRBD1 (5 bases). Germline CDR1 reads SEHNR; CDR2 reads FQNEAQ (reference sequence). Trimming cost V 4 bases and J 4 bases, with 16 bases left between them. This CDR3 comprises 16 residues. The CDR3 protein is CASSSSRPGLNEKLFF. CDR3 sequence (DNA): TGTGCCAGCAGCTCATCAAGACCGGGGCTTAATGAAAAACTGTTTTTT. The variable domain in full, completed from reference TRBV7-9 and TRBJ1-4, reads DTGVSQNPRHKITKRGQNVTFRCDPISEHNRLYWYRQTLGQGPEFLTYFQNEAQLEKSRLLSDRFSAERPKGSFSTLEIQRTEQGDSAMYLCASSSSRPGLNEKLFFGSGTQLSVL.

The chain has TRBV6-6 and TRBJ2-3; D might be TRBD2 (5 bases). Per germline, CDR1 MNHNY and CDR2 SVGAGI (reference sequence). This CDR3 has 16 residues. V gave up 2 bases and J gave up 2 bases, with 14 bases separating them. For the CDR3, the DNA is TGTGCCAGCAGTTACGCGGCAGGACTTAACACAGATACGCAGTATTTT. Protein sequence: CASSYAAGLNTDTQYF.

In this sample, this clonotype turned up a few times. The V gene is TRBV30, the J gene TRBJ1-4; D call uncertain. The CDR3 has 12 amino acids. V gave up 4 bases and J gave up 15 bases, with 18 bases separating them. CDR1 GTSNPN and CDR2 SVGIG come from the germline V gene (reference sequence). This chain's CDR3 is CAWTGGGFELFF. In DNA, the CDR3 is TGTGCCTGGACGGGCGGCGGTTTCGAGTTGTTTTTT.

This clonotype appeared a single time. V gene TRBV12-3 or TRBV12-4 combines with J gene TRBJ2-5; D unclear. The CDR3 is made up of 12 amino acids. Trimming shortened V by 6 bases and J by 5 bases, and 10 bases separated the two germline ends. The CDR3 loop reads CASSRPRETQYF. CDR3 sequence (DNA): TGTGCCAGCAGCCGCCCCCGTGAGACCCAGTACTTC.

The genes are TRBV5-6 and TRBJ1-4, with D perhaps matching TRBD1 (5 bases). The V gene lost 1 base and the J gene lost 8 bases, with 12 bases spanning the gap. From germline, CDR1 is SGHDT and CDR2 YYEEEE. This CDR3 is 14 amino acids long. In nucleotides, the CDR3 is TGTGCCAGCAGCTTGAGGGGTTACGAGGAAAAACTGTTTTTT. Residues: CASSLRGYEEKLFF.

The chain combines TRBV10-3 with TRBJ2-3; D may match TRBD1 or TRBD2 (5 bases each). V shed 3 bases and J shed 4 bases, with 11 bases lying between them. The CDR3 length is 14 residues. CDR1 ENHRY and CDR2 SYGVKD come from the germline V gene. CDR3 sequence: CAISEGEWADTQYF. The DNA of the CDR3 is TGTGCCATCAGTGAAGGGGAGTGGGCAGATACGCAGTATTTT.

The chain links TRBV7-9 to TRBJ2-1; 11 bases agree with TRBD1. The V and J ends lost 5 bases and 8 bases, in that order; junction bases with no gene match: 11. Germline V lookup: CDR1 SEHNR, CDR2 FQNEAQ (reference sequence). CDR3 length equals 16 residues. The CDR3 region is CASSAQPGQGEDEQFF. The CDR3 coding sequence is TGTGCCAGCAGCGCCCAGCCGGGACAGGGGGAAGATGAGCAGTTCTTC.

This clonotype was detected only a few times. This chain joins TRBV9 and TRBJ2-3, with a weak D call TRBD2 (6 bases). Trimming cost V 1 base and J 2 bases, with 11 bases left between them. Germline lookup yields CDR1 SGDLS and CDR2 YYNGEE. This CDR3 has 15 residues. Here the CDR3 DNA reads TGTGCCAGCAGCGTATTGTGGACTACCACAGATACGCAGTATTTT. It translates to CASSVLWTTTDTQYF. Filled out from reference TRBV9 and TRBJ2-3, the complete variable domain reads DSGVTQTPKHLITATGQRVTLRCSPRSGDLSVYWYQQSLDQGLQFLIQYYNGEERAKGNILERFSAQQFPDLHSELNLSSLELGDSALYFCASSVLWTTTDTQYFGPGTRLTVL.

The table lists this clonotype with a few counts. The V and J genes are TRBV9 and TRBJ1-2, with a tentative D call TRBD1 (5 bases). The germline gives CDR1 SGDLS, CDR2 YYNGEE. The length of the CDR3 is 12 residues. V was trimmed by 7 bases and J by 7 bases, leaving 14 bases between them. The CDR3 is CASRNRGIGYTF. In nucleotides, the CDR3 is TGTGCCAGCCGAAACCGGGGGATTGGCTACACCTTC.

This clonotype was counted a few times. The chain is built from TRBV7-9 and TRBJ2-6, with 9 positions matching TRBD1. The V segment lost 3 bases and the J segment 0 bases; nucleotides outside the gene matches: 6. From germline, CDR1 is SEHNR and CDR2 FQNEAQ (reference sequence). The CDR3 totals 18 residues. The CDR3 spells CASSFPDRGSSGANVLTF. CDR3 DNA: TGTGCCAGCAGCTTTCCGGACAGGGGAAGCTCTGGGGCCAACGTCCTGACTTTC.

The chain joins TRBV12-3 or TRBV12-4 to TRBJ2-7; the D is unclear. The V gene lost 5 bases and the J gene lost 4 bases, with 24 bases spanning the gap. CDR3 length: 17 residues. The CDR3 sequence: CASSLTPFEFVGYEQYF. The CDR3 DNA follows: TGTGCCAGCAGTCTCACACCATTTGAGTTCGTTGGGTACGAGCAGTACTTC.

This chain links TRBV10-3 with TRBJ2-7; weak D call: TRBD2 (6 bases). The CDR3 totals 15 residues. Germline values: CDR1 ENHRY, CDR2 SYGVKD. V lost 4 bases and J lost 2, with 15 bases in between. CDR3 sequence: CAISVPSGLAYEQYF. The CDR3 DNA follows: TGTGCCATCAGTGTCCCTTCGGGACTCGCCTACGAGCAGTACTTC.

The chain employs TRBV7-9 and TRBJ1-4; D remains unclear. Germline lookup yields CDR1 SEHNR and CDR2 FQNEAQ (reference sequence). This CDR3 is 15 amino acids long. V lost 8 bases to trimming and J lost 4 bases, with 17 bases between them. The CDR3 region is CASGLGYGNNEKLFF. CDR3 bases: TGTGCCAGCGGCCTGGGGTACGGGAATAATGAAAAACTGTTTTTT.